A selection of T cell receptor beta chains follows, all from one sample in a study of identical twins. TCRdb reprocessed the 5' RACE reads with MiXCR, giving one entry per CDR3 protein. The table lists about 550,000 distinct CDR3 sequences, approximately 20% of them singletons. Separately, the same data were catalogued under a study of yellow fever vaccine responses in identical twins.

Sequencing used CD4+ T cells sorted from blood. The receptor set was obtained from a woman under 30 in good health. CDR3s include the opening cysteine and the closing phenylalanine or tryptophan. Fields, in order: V gene, J gene, CDR3 protein.

v_gene: TRBV7-2
j_gene: TRBJ1-2
CDR3aa: CASSSGGAGGIYYGYTF

v_gene: TRBV2
j_gene: TRBJ2-1
CDR3aa: CASSEVQGAGNEQFF

v_gene: TRBV18
j_gene: TRBJ2-4
CDR3aa: CASSPPGRIIAKNIQYF

v_gene: TRBV12-3/TRBV12-4
j_gene: TRBJ2-2
CDR3aa: CASSLEGLETGELFF

v_gene: TRBV20-1
j_gene: TRBJ2-2
CDR3aa: CSAQTFGSTGELFF

v_gene: TRBV7-8
j_gene: TRBJ2-5
CDR3aa: CASSPPGLAGGKETQYF

v_gene: TRBV5-5
j_gene: TRBJ2-2
CDR3aa: CASSYTPLHGPGELFF

v_gene: TRBV2
j_gene: TRBJ2-4
CDR3aa: CASSIQGVDIQYF

v_gene: TRBV12-3/TRBV12-4
j_gene: TRBJ1-6
CDR3aa: CASSSDRVHGNSPLHF

v_gene: TRBV9
j_gene: TRBJ1-6
CDR3aa: CASSVGFQINSPLHF

v_gene: TRBV7-9
j_gene: TRBJ2-3
CDR3aa: CASSEPVGRTDTQYF